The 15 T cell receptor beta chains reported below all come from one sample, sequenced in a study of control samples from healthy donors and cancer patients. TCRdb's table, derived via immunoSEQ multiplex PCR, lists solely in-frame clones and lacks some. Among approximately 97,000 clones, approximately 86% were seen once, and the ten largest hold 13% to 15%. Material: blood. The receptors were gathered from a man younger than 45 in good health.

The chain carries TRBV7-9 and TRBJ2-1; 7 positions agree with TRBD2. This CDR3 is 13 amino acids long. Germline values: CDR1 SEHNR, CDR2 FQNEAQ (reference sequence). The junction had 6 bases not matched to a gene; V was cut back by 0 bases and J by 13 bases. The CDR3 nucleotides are TGTGCCAGCAGCTTAGCGCTGGGGGACTACCAGTTCTTC. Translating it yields CASSLALGDYQFF. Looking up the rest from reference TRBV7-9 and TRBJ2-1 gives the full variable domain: DTGVSQNPRHKITKRGQNVTFRCDPISEHNRLYWYRQTLGQGPEFLTYFQNEAQLEKSRLLSDRFSAERPKGSFSTLEIQRTEQGDSAMYLCASSLALGDYQFFGPGTRLTVL.

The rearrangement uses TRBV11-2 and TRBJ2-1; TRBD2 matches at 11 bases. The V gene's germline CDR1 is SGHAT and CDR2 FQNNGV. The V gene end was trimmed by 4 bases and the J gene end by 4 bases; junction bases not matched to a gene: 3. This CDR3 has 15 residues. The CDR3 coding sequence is TGTGCCAGCAGCTCCCGACTAGCGGGGTACAATGAGCAGTTCTTC. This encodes CASSSRLAGYNEQFF. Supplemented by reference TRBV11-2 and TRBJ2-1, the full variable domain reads EAGVAQSPRYKIIEKRQSVAFWCNPISGHATLYWYQQILGQGPKLLIQFQNNGVVDDSQLPKDRFSAERLKGVDSTLKIQPAKLEDSAVYLCASSSRLAGYNEQFFGPGTRLTVL.

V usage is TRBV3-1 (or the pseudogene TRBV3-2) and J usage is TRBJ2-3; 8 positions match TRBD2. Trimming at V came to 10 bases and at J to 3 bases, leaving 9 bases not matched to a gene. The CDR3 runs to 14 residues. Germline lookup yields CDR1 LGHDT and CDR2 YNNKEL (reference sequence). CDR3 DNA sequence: TGTGCCACTACTCGGGGGGGGAGAACAGATACGCAGTATTTT. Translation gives CATTRGGRTDTQYF.

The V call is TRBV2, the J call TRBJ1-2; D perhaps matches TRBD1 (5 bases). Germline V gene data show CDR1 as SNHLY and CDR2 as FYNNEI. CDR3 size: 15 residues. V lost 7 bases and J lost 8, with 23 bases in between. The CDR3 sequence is CASTGGLIGSAGYTF. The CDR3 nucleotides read TGTGCCAGCACCGGGGGTTTAATCGGATCGGCGGGCTACACCTTC.

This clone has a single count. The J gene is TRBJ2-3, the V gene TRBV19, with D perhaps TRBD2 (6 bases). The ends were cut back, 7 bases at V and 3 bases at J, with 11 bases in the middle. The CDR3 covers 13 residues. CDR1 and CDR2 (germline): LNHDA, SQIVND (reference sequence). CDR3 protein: CASTTRHTDTQYF. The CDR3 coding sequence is TGTGCCAGTACGACTAGGCATACAGATACGCAGTATTTT. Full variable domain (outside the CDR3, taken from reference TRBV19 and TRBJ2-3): DGGITQSPKYLFRKEGQNVTLSCEQNLNHDAMYWYRQDPGQGLRLIYYSQIVNDFQKGDIAEGYSVSREKKESFPLTVTSAQKNPTAFYLCASTTRHTDTQYFGPGTRLTVL.

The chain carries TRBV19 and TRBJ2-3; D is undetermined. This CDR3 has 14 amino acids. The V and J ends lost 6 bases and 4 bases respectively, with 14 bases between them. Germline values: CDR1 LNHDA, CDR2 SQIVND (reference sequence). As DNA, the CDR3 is TGTGCCAGTAGCCGGGTTGGGTCGGCAGATACGCAGTATTTT. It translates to CASSRVGSADTQYF.

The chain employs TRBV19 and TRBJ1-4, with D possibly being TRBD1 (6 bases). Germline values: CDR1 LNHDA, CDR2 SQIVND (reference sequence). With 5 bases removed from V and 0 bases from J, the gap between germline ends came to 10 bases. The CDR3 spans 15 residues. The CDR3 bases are TGTGCCAGTAGTCCATCAGGGGCAACTAATGAAAAACTGTTTTTT. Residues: CASSPSGATNEKLFF.

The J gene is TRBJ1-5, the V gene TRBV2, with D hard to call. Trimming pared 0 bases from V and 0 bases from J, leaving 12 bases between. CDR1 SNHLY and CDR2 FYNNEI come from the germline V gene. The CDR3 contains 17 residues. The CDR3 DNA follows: TGTGCCAGCAGTGAAGCCGGTCGAATTTATAGCAATCAGCCCCAGCATTTT. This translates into CASSEAGRIYSNQPQHF.

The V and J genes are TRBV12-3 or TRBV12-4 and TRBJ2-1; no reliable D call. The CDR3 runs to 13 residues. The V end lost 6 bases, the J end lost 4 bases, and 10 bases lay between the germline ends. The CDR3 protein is CASSGPEYNEQFF. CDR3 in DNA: TGTGCCAGCAGCGGACCTGAATACAATGAGCAGTTCTTC.

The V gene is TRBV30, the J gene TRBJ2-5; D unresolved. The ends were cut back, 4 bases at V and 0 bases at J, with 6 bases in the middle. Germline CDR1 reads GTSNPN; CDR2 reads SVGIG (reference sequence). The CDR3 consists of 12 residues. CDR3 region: CAWTGYQETQYF. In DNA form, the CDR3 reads TGTGCCTGGACAGGATACCAAGAGACCCAGTACTTC. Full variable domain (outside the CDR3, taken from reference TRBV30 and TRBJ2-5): SQTIHQWPATLVQPVGSPLSLECTVEGTSNPNLYWYRQAAGRGLQLLFYSVGIGQISSEVPQNLSASRPQDRQFILSSKKLLLSDSGFYLCAWTGYQETQYFGPGTRLLVL.

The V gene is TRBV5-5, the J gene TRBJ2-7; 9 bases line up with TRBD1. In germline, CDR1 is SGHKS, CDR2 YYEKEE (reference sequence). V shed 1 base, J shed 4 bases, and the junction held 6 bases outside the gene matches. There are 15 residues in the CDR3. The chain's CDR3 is CASSLQMDRGYEQYF. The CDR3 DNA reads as TGTGCCAGCAGCTTGCAAATGGACAGGGGATACGAGCAGTACTTC.

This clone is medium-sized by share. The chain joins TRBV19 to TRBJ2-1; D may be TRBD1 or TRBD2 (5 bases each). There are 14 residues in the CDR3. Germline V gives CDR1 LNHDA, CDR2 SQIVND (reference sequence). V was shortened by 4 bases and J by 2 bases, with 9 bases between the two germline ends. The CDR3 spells CASSRRGPYNEQFF. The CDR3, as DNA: TGTGCCAGTAGTAGACGGGGACCCTACAATGAGCAGTTCTTC.

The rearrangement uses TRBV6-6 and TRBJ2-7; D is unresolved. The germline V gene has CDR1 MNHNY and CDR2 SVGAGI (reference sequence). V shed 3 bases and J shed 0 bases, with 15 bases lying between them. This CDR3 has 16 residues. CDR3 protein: CASSYRAPRDSYEQYF. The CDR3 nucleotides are TGTGCCAGCAGTTATCGGGCGCCAAGGGACTCCTACGAGCAGTACTTC.

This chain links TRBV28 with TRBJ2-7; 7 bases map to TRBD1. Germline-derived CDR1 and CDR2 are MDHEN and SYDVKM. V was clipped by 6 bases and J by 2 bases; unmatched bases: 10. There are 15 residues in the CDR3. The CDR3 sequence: CASRSQGERTYEQYF. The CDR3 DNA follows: TGTGCCAGCAGATCTCAGGGGGAACGAACCTACGAGCAGTACTTC.

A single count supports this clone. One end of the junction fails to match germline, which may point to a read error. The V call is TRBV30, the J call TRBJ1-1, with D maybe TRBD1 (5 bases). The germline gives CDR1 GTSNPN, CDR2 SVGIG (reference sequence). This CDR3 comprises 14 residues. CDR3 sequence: CRLDRGGMNTEAFF. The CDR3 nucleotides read TGCAGATTGGACCGGGGGGGGATGAACACTGAAGCTTTCTTT.